This T cell receptor (beta chain) was documented in a study of human T cells and chemical hapten exposure. On the study more broadly: Per-sample variation in TCR yield stemmed mainly from small pooled library volume differences.

The sample's time point: healthy volunteer bleed at 2 weeks. Unfractionated whole blood served as the source for total RNA extraction. Each cDNA molecule in the library carried unique molecular identifiers. Original processing methods: Per sample, the median was around 100,000 TCRs, with values from about 24,000 to 680,000. TCRdb independently ran MiXCR on the RACE reads; one entry per CDR3 protein. The V and J calls come from TCRdb's annotation, not from the publication. The data contain some 50,000 distinct CDR3 sequences, less than 4.5% of them seen just once; the ten biggest clones take up about 6%. Whole-study findings and limits: The number of TCRs over 1 in 1000 frequency stayed unchanged after DPC.

This CDR3 is built from 15 residues. Per the germline V gene, CDR1 is SGHAT and CDR2 is FQNNGV. Trimming removed 5 bases from V and 4 bases from J, with 18 bases in between. Comments on this clonotype: The target antigen is unknown.

The sequenced sample was whole blood. This clonotype was obtained from a human donor in good health. Some clones in this sample may be carry-over from other donors' samples. The V gene is TRBV11-2, the J gene TRBJ2-7, with D maybe TRBD2 (5 bases). The CDR3 nucleotides are TGTGCCAGCAGCCGACCTACTAGAATTCCATACGAGCAGTACTTC. Translated, it gives CASSRPTRIPYEQYF. The variable domain in full, with the rest retrieved from reference TRBV11-2 and TRBJ2-7, is EAGVAQSPRYKIIEKRQSVAFWCNPISGHATLYWYQQILGQGPKLLIQFQNNGVVDDSQLPKDRFSAERLKGVDSTLKIQPAKLEDSAVYLCASSRPTRIPYEQYFGPGTRLTVT.